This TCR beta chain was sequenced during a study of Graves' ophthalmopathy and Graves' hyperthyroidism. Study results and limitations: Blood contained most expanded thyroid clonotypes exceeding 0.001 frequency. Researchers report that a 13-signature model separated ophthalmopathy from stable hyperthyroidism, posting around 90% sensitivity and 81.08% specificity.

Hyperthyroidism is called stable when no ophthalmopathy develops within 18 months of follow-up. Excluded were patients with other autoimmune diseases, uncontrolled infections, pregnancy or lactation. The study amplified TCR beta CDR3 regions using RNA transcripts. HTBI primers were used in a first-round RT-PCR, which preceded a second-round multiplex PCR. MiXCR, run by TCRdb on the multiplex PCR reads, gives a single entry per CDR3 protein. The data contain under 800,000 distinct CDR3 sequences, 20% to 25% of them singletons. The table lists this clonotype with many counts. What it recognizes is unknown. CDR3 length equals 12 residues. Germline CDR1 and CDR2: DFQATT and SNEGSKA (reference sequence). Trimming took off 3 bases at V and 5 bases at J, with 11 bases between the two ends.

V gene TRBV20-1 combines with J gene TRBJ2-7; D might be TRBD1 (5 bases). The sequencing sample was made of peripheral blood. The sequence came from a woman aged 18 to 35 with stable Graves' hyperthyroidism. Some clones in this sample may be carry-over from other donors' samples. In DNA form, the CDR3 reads TGCAGTGCTAGCCAGGGTTTCAACGAGCAGTACTTC. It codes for CSASQGFNEQYF.